This T cell receptor beta chain emerged from a study of shared T cell receptors in the human thymus. The germline V gene has CDR1 SQVTM and CDR2 ANQGSEA. The CDR3 sequence is 14 residues long. V gave up 1 base and J gave up 3 bases, with 12 bases separating them. Libraries were prepared by immunoSEQ multiplex PCR; TCRdb keeps only in-frame clonotypes and omits some of them. This sample has under 850,000 clones, with roughly 90% found just once. These records were also assigned to another study, of human thymus T cells.

The receptor comes from a boy under three years old with a congenital heart defect. The sequenced material came from thymocytes. J is TRBJ1-1 and V is TRBV29-1, with a tentative D call TRBD1 (5 bases). CDR3 in amino acids: CSVEGGVGYTEAFF. DNA for the CDR3: TGCAGCGTTGAAGGGGGGGTCGGGTACACTGAAGCTTTCTTT.